This T cell receptor (beta chain) was sequenced in a study of shared clonotypes between healthy human individuals. General study results and limits: Few donors limited the genetic and exposure-history diversity represented. Relative to memory subsets, naive subsets generally showed larger estimated richness.

Of note for this clone: Its target is not known.

Execution of the assay was at deep level. Clones were sequenced by immunoSEQ multiplex PCR, and TCRdb holds only the in-frame ones, with some missing. In the table there are roughly 2,500,000 clones, under 95% of which are singletons. V lost 5 bases to trimming and J lost 5 bases, with 21 bases between them. Germline CDR1 is SGHTA and CDR2 is FQGNSA. The CDR3 has 16 amino acids. This chain links TRBV7-2 with TRBJ2-5; D may be TRBD2 (6 bases). The sequence came from a man in his late teens or twenties in good health. Some clones in this sample may be carry-over from other donors' samples. The sample taken for sequencing was naive CD4+ T cells from PBMCs. The subset: CD45RA+ positively selected. The CDR3 nucleotides are TGTGCCAGCAGCACGGACGGGACCACGGGGAGGGAGACCCAGTACTTC. Protein product: CASSTDGTTGRETQYF. Together with reference TRBV7-2 and TRBJ2-5, the CDR3 gives the full variable domain: GAGVSQSPSNKVTEKGKDVELRCDPISGHTALYWYRQSLGQGLEFLIYFQGNSAPDKSGLPSDRFSAERTGGSVSTLTIQRTQQEDSAVYLCASSTDGTTGRETQYFGPGTRLLVL.